A few counts support the clone carrying this T cell receptor (beta chain). The data belong to a study of tumor and adjacent non-tumor tissue in lung cancer. Background on the study: Samples averaged around 4.2 million productive TCRbeta reads each.

This sample's RNA came from whole unsorted tissue. This CDR3 has 14 amino acids. Trimming shortened V by 8 bases and J by 6 bases, and 14 bases separated the two germline ends. A modified ARM-PCR protocol with three rounds of nested PCR amplified TCRbeta. One entry per CDR3 protein, called by TCRdb with MiXCR from the multiplex PCR reads. Of 200,000 to 250,000 distinct CDR3 sequences listed, less than 80% are singletons. Input material: lung tumor tissue. J is TRBJ1-6 and V is TRBV12-3 or TRBV12-4; possible D gene TRBD1, 5 bases. This TCR came from a man aged 60-69 years with non-small cell lung cancer. The CDR3, as DNA: TGTGCCAGCGGAGCCGGGACCGTTAATTCACCCCTCCACTTT. Amino acids: CASGAGTVNSPLHF.